What follows are 13 T cell receptor beta chains derived from one specimen sequenced in a study of shared clonotypes between healthy human individuals. The assay was immunoSEQ multiplex PCR, and TCRdb's table has in-frame clones only and misses some. The data contain some 2,400,000 clones, approximately 94% of them singletons. The specimen sequenced was naive CD4+ T cells sorted from blood. Subset reported: CD45RA+ positively selected. The receptor set was obtained from a man between 18 and 35 years old in good health.

This clone was counted a single time. At the DNA level, this CDR3 is encoded by other sequences in the same sample as well. This chain joins TRBV5-4 and TRBJ2-1; TRBD2 matches at 7 bases. From germline, CDR1 is SGHNT and CDR2 YYREEE (reference sequence). With V trimmed by 0 bases and J by 2 bases, 2 bases remained unmatched. CDR3 length: 15 amino acids. In DNA, the CDR3 is TGTGCCAGCAGCTTGGTGGCGGGGGCCTACAATGAGCAGTTCTTC. Translating it yields CASSLVAGAYNEQFF.

The rearrangement links TRBV11-2 to TRBJ1-4; no clear D. The CDR3 totals 14 residues. CDR1 SGHAT and CDR2 FQNNGV come from the germline V gene. The V gene lost 1 base and the J gene lost 8 bases, with 11 bases spanning the gap. In DNA form, the CDR3 reads TGTGCCAGCAGCTTAGTGGTAAATCGGGAAAAACTGTTTTTT. This translates into CASSLVVNREKLFF.

V is TRBV7-3 and J is TRBJ2-5, with D hard to call. Germline CDR1 is SGHTA and CDR2 is FQGTGA. V dropped 5 bases and J dropped 3 bases, with 10 bases sitting between them. This CDR3 contains 13 residues. DNA for the CDR3: TGTGCCAGCAGCACAAGTTCCGAAGAGACCCAGTACTTC. Protein product: CASSTSSEETQYF. Based on the CDR3 plus reference TRBV7-3 and TRBJ2-5, the full variable domain is GAGVSQTPSNKVTEKGKYVELRCDPISGHTALYWYRQSLGQGPEFLIYFQGTGAADDSGLPNDRFFAVRPEGSVSTLKIQRTERGDSAVYLCASSTSSEETQYFGPGTRLLVL.

This rearrangement joins TRBV2 to TRBJ2-1; perhaps TRBD2 as D (5 bases). Germline CDR1 and CDR2: SNHLY and FYNNEI. The length of the CDR3 is 15 residues. V lost 4 bases and J lost 0, with 10 bases in between. DNA of the CDR3: TGTGCCAGCAGTGTTACGGGAAGCTCCTACAATGAGCAGTTCTTC. Protein: CASSVTGSSYNEQFF.

V usage is TRBV27 and J usage is TRBJ1-6; D remains unclear. The CDR3 spans 14 residues. V was trimmed by 2 bases and J by 9 bases, leaving 11 bases between them. Germline CDR1 and CDR2: MNHEY and SMNVEV (reference sequence). The CDR3 sequence is CASSLRPWTSPLHF. The CDR3, as DNA: TGTGCCAGCAGTTTACGGCCGTGGACTTCACCCCTCCACTTT.

The rearrangement links TRBV6-1 to TRBJ1-6; D not resolved. CDR1 is MNHNS and CDR2 is SASEGT in the germline V gene. The ends were cut back, 3 bases at V and 13 bases at J, with 16 bases in the middle. The CDR3 consists of 14 residues. In nucleotides, the CDR3 is TGTGCCAGCAGTGAGGGCCCGATTCTTAGTCCCCTCCACTTT. Translating gives CASSEGPILSPLHF.

The V call is TRBV5-4, the J call TRBJ2-7; TRBD2 might be the D (6 bases). V lost 0 bases to trimming and J lost 5 bases, with 9 bases between them. Germline V gene sequence: CDR1 SGHNT, CDR2 YYREEE (reference sequence). This CDR3 spans 13 amino acids. CDR3 sequence reads: CASSLGTTNEQYF. CDR3 coding DNA: TGTGCCAGCAGCTTGGGGACTACGAACGAGCAGTACTTC.

The chain links TRBV10-3 to TRBJ1-1, with D hard to call. This CDR3 region has 13 residues. Trimming cost V 6 bases and J 0 bases, with 8 bases left between them. CDR1 ENHRY and CDR2 SYGVKD come from the germline V gene. DNA of the CDR3: TGTGCCATCAGCACGGCCATGAACACTGAAGCTTTCTTT. It yields the protein CAISTAMNTEAFF.

This sequence joins TRBV30 and TRBJ1-4, with 7 bases aligning to TRBD1. The CDR3 consists of 14 residues. The germline gives CDR1 GTSNPN, CDR2 SVGIG (reference sequence). The CDR3 DNA reads TGTGCTATTTTACCCCGGGACAGTAATGAAAAACTGTTTTTT. The encoded protein is CAILPRDSNEKLFF.

V usage is TRBV6-5 and J usage is TRBJ1-2, with D unresolved. The CDR3 has 13 residues. The germline V gene encodes CDR1 MNHEY and CDR2 SVGAGI. V dropped 8 bases and J dropped 8 bases, with 18 bases sitting between them. As DNA, the CDR3 is TGTGCCAGCGGTCCGGGCCGGTACGGGGGCTACACCTTC. This sequence encodes CASGPGRYGGYTF.

The rearrangement uses TRBV5-1 and TRBJ1-1; D call uncertain. The germline V gene encodes CDR1 SGHRS and CDR2 YFSETQ. V lost 4 bases and J 3 bases, leaving 25 bases between the germline ends. The CDR3 extends over 18 amino acids. The CDR3 here is CASSRTAFWDAGYTEAFF. CDR3 nucleotide sequence: TGCGCCAGCAGCCGAACCGCCTTTTGGGATGCTGGGTACACTGAAGCTTTCTTT.

V is TRBV18 and J is TRBJ2-5, with D tentatively TRBD1 (6 bases). Trimming took 3 bases from V and 0 from J, leaving 8 bases between them. The length of the CDR3 is 14 residues. Germline CDR1 is KGHSH and CDR2 is LQKENI. The CDR3, as DNA: TGTGCCAGCTCACCCGACAGGAACCAAGAGACCCAGTACTTC. Translation gives CASSPDRNQETQYF. Full variable domain (missing parts from reference TRBV18 and TRBJ2-5): NAGVMQNPRHLVRRRGQEARLRCSPMKGHSHVYWYRQLPEEGLKFMVYLQKENIIDESGMPKERFSAEFPKEGPSILRIQQVVRGDSAAYFCASSPDRNQETQYFGPGTRLLVL.

CDR3 amino acids: CASRSWGQGNEQYF. CDR3 nucleotide sequence: TGTGCCAGCAGATCGTGGGGCCAGGGGAACGAGCAGTACTTC. The chain carries TRBV13 and TRBJ2-7; the D gene is possibly TRBD1 (6 bases). CDR1 PRHDT and CDR2 FYEKMQ come from the germline V gene (reference sequence). Between the trimmed V and J ends, which lost 6 bases and 5 bases, there was a span of 17 bases. This CDR3 is 14 amino acids long. Filled out from reference TRBV13 and TRBJ2-7, the complete variable domain reads AAGVIQSPRHLIKEKRETATLKCYPIPRHDTVYWYQQGPGQDPQFLISFYEKMQSDKGSIPDRFSAQQFSDYHSELNMSSLELGDSALYFCASRSWGQGNEQYFGPGTRLTVT.